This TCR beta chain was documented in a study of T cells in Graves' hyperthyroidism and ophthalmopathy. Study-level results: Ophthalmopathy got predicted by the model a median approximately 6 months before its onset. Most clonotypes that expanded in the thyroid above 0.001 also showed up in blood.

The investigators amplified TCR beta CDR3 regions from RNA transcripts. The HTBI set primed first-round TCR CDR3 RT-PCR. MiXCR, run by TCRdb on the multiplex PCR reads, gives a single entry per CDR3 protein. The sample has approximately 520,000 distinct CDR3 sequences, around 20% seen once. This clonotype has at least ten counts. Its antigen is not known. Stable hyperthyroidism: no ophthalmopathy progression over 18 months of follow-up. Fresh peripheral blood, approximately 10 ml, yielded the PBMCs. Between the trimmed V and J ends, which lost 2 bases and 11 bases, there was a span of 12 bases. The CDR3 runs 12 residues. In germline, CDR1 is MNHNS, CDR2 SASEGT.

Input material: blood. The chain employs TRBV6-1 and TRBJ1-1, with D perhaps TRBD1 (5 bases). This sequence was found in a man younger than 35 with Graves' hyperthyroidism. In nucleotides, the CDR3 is TGTGCCAGCAGTGAATGGGACCCGGCGGCTTTCTTT. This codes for CASSEWDPAAFF.